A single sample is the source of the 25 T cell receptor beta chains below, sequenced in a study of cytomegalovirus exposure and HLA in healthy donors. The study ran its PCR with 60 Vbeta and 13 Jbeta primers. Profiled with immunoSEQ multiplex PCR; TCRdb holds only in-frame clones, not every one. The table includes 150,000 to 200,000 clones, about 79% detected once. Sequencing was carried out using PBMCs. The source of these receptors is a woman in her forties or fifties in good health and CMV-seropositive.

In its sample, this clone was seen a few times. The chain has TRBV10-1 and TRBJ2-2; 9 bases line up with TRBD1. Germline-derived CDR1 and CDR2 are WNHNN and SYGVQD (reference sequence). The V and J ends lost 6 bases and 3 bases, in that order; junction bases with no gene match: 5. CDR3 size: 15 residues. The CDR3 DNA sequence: TGCGCCAGCAGCGGCGGGACAGGGTACACCGGGGAGCTGTTTTTT. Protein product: CASSGGTGYTGELFF.

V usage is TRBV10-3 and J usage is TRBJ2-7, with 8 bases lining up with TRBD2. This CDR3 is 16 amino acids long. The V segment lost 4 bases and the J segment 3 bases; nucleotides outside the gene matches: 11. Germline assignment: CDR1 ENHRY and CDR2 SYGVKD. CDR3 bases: TGTGCCATCAGTGGGTCGGCGGGGGGATACAACTACGAGCAGTACTTC. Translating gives CAISGSAGGYNYEQYF.

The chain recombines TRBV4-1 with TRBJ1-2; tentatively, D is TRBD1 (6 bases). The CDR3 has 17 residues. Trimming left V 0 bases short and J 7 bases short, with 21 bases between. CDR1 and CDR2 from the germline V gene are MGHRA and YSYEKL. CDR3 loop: CASSQEMSRAQGLGYTF. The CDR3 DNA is TGCGCCAGCAGCCAAGAGATGAGCCGTGCACAGGGTCTTGGCTACACCTTC.

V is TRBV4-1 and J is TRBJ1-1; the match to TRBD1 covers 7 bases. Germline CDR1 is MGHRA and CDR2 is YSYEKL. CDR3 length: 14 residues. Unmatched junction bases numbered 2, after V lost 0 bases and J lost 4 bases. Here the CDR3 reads CASSQEQGITEAFF. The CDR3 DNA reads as TGCGCCAGCAGCCAAGAACAGGGGATCACTGAAGCTTTCTTT.

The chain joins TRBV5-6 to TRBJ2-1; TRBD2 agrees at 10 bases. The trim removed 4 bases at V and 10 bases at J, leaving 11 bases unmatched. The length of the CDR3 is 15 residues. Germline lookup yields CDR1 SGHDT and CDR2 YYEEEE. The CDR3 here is CASSRGTSASSEQFF. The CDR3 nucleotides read TGTGCCAGCAGCAGAGGGACTAGCGCCTCTTCCGAGCAGTTCTTC.

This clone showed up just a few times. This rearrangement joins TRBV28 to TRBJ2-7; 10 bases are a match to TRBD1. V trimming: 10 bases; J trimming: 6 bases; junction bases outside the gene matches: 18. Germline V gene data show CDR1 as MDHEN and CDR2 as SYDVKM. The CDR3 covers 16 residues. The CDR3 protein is CATQGRGGQGLSEQYF. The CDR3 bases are TGTGCCACCCAGGGGAGGGGGGGACAGGGGCTTAGCGAGCAGTACTTC.

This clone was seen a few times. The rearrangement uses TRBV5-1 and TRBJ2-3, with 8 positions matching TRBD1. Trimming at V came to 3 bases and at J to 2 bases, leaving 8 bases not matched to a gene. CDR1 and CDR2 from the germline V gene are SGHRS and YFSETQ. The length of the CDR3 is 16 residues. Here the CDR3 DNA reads TGCGCCAGCAGCTCCAGGACAGGGTCAGACACAGATACGCAGTATTTT. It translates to CASSSRTGSDTDTQYF.

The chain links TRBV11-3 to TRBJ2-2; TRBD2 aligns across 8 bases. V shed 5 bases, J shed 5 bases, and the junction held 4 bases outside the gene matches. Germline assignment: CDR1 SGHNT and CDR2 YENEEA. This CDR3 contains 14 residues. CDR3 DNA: TGTGCCAGCAGCCTCGAGCGGGGGACCGGGGAGCTGTTTTTT. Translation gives CASSLERGTGELFF.

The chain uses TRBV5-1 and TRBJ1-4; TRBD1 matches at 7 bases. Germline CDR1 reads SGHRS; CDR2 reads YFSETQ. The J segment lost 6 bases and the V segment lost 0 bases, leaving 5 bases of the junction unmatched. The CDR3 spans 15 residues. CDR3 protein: CASSLGPGTDEKLFF. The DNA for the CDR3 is TGCGCCAGCAGCTTGGGCCCCGGGACAGATGAAAAACTGTTTTTT.

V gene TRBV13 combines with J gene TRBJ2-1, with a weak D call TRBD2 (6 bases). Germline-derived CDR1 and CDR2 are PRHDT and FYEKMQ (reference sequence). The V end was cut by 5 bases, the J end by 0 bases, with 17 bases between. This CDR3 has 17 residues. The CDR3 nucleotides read TGTGCCAGCAGCCCAGAGCGGGCCTCAAGCTCCTACAATGAGCAGTTCTTC. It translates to CASSPERASSSYNEQFF.

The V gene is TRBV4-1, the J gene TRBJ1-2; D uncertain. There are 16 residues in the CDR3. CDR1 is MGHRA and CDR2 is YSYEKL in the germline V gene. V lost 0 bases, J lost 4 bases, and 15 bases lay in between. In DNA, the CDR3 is TGCGCCAGCAGCCAAGAAGGCACAGTGAATATCTATGGCTACACCTTC. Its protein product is CASSQEGTVNIYGYTF.

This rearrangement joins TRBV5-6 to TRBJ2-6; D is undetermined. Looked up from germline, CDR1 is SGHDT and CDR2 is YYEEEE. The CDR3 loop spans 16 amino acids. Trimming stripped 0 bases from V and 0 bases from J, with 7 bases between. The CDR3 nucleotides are TGTGCCAGCAGCTTGGGGCTCAGCTCTGGGGCCAACGTCCTGACTTTC. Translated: CASSLGLSSGANVLTF.

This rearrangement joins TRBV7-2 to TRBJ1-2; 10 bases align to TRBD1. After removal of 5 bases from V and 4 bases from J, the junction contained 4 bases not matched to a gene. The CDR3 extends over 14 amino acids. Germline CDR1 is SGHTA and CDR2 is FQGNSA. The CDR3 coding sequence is TGTGCCAGCAGCCGGGACAGGGGTCCCTATGGCTACACCTTC. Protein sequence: CASSRDRGPYGYTF.

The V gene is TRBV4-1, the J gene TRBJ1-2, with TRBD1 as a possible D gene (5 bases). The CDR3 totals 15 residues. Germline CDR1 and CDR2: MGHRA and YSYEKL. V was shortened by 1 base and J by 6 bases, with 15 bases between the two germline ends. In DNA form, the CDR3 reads TGCGCCAGCAGCCAAGTTGAGGGGCGCGGGGATGGCTACACCTTC. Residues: CASSQVEGRGDGYTF.

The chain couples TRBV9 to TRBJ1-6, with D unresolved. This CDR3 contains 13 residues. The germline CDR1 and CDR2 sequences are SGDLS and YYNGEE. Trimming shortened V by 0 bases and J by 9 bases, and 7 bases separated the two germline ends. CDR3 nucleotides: TGTGCCAGCAGCGTAGGGGCTGGTTCACCCCTCCACTTT. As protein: CASSVGAGSPLHF. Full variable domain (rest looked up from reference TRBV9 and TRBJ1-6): DSGVTQTPKHLITATGQRVTLRCSPRSGDLSVYWYQQSLDQGLQFLIQYYNGEERAKGNILERFSAQQFPDLHSELNLSSLELGDSALYFCASSVGAGSPLHFGNGTRLTVT.

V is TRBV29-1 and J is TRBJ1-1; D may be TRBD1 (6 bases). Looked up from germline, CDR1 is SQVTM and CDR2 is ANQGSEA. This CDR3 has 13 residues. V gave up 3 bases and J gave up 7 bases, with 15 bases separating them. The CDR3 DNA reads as TGCAGCGTTGATACAGGGAAAAGAGGTGAAGCTTTCTTT. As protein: CSVDTGKRGEAFF.

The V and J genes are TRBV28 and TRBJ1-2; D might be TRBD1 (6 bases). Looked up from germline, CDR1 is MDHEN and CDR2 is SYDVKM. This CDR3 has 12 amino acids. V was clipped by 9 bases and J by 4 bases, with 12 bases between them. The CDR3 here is CASLGAGYGYTF. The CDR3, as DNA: TGTGCCAGTCTGGGGGCGGGCTATGGCTACACCTTC.

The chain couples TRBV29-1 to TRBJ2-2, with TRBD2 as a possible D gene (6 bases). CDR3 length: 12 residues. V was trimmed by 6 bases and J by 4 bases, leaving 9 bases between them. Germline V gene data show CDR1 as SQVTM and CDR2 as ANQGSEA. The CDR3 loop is CSVAGGTGELFF. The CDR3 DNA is TGCAGCGTCGCCGGGGGCACCGGGGAGCTGTTTTTT.

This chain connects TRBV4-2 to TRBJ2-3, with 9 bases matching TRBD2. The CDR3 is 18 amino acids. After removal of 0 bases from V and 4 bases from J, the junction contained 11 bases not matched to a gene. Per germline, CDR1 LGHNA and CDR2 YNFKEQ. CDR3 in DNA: TGTGCCAGCAGCCAAGAGATGCGGGAGGGCCTACGCTCAGATACGCAGTATTTT. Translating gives CASSQEMREGLRSDTQYF.

CDR3 loop: CASSLPGGQPQHF. The CDR3 nucleotides are TGTGCCAGCAGCTTACCCGGGGGGCAGCCCCAGCATTTT. This chain uses TRBV7-2 with TRBJ1-5, with D possibly TRBD1 on 5 matching bases. V shed 2 bases and J shed 7 bases, with 9 bases lying between them. Germline CDR1 is SGHTA and CDR2 is FQGNSA. The CDR3 spans 13 residues. The full variable domain, rest sourced from reference TRBV7-2 and TRBJ1-5, is GAGVSQSPSNKVTEKGKDVELRCDPISGHTALYWYRQSLGQGLEFLIYFQGNSAPDKSGLPSDRFSAERTGGSVSTLTIQRTQQEDSAVYLCASSLPGGQPQHFGDGTRLSIL.

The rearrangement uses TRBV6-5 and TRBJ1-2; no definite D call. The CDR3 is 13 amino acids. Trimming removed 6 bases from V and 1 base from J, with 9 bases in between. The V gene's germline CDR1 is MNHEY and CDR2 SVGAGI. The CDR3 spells CASSSGLNYGYTF. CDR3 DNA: TGTGCCAGCAGCAGTGGCCTTAACTATGGCTACACCTTC.

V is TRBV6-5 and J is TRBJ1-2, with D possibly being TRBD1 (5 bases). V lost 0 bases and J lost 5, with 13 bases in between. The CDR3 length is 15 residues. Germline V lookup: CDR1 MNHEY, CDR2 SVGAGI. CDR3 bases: TGTGCCAGCAGTTACTCGAGTATCGGGGGGTATGGCTACACCTTC. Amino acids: CASSYSSIGGYGYTF.

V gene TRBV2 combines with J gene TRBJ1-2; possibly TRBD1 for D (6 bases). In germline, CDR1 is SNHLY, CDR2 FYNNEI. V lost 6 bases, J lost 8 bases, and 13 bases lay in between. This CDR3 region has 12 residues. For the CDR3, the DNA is TGTGCCAGCAGAACACAGGGTCTAGGCTACACCTTC. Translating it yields CASRTQGLGYTF.

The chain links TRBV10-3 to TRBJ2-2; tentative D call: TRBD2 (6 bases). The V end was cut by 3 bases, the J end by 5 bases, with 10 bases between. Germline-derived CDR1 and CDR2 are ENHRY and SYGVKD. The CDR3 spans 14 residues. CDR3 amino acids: CAISDPRETGELFF. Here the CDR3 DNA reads TGTGCCATCAGTGACCCTCGGGAGACCGGGGAGCTGTTTTTT.

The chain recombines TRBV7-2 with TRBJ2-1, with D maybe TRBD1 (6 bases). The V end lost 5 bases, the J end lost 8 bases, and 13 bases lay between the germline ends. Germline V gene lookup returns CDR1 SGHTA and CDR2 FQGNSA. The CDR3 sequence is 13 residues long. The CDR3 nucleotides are TGTGCCAGCAGCCGGGTCTCAGGGGATGAGCAGTTCTTC. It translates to CASSRVSGDEQFF.